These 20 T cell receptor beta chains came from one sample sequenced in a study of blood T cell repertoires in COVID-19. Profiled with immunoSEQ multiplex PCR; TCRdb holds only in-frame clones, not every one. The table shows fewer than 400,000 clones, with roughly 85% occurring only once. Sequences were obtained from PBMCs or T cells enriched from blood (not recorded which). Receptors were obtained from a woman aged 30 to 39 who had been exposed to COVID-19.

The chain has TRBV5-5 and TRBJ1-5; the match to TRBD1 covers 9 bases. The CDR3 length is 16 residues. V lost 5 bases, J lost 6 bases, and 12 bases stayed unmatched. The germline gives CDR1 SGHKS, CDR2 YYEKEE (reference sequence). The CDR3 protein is CASSFSGQGLIQPQHF. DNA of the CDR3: TGTGCCAGCAGTTTCTCTGGACAGGGGTTGATTCAGCCCCAGCATTTT.

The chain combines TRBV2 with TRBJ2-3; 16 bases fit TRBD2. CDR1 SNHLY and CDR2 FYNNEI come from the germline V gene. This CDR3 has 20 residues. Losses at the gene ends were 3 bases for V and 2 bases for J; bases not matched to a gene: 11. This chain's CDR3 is CASSDKGLAGGIVPTDTQYF. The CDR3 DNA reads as TGTGCCAGCAGTGATAAGGGACTAGCGGGAGGGATTGTACCCACAGATACGCAGTATTTT.

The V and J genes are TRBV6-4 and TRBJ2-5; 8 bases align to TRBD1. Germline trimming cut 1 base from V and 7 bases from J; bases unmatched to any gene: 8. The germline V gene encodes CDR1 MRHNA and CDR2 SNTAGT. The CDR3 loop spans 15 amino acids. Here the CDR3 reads CASSDLGTGYGTQYF. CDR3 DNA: TGTGCCAGCAGTGACTTGGGGACAGGCTACGGGACCCAGTACTTC.

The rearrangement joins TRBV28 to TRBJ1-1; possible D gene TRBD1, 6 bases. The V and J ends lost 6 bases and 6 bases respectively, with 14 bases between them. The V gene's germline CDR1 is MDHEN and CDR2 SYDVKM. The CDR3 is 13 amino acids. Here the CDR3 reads CASSTTDRPEAFF. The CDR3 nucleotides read TGTGCCAGCAGCACAACCGACAGGCCTGAAGCTTTCTTT.

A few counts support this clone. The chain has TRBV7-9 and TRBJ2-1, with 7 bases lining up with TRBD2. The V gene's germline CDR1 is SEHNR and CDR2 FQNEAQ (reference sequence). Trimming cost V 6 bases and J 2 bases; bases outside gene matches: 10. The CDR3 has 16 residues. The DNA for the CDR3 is TGTGCCAGCAGTCCGCAATCTAGCGGCCCCTACAATGAGCAGTTCTTC. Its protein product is CASSPQSSGPYNEQFF.

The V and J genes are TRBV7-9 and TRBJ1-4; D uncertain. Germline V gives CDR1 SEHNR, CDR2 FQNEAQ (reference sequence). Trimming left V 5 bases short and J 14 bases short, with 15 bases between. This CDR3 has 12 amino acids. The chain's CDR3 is CASSRVSGRLFF. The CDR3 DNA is TGTGCCAGCAGCCGGGTGAGTGGGAGGCTGTTTTTT.

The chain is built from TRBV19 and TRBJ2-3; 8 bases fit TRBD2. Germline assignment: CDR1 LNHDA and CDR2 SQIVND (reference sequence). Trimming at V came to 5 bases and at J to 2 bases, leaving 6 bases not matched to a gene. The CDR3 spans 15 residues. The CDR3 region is CASSQRTSHTDTQYF. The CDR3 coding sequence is TGTGCCAGTAGTCAAAGGACTAGCCACACAGATACGCAGTATTTT.

The DNA of the CDR3 is TGTGCCAGCAGGCCCCAGGGGGCCAAAAACATTCAGTACTTC. This translates into CASRPQGAKNIQYF. The rearrangement joins TRBV28 to TRBJ2-4, with D maybe TRBD1 (6 bases). Trimming removed 6 bases from V and 1 base from J, with 10 bases in between. The germline V gene has CDR1 MDHEN and CDR2 SYDVKM. This CDR3 has 14 residues.

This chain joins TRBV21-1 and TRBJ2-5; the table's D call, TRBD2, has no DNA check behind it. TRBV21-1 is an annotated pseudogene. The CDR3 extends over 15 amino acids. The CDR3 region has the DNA TGTGCCAGCAGCCGATGTCCTAGCGGGGGAGAGACCCAGTACTTC. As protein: CASSRCPSGGETQYF.

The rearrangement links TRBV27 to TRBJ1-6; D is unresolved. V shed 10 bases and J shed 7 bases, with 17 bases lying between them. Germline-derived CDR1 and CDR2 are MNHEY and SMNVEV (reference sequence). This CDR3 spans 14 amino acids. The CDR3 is CATSAIQVNSPLHF. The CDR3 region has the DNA TGTGCCACCTCAGCTATTCAGGTGAATTCACCCCTCCACTTT.

For the CDR3, the DNA is TGCAGCGTCTACTCGGAGAGCACAGATACGCAGTATTTT. Encoded protein: CSVYSESTDTQYF. The chain joins TRBV29-1 to TRBJ2-3, with no clear D. This CDR3 comprises 13 residues. The ends were cut back, 6 bases at V and 0 bases at J, with 10 bases in the middle. Germline CDR1 SQVTM, CDR2 ANQGSEA.

This chain's CDR3 is CASKPGGAHNEQFF. In DNA form, the CDR3 reads TGTGCCAGCAAACCAGGGGGCGCCCACAATGAGCAGTTCTTC. V is TRBV27 and J is TRBJ2-1; 8 nucleotides align to TRBD1. The CDR3 totals 14 residues. From germline, CDR1 is MNHEY and CDR2 SMNVEV (reference sequence). J lost 5 bases, V lost 7 bases, and 7 bases had no gene match.

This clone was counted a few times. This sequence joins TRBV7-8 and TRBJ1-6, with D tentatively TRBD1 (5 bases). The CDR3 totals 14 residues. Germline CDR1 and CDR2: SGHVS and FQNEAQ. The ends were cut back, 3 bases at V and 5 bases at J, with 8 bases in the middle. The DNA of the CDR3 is TGTGCCAGCAGCTTCCAGGGAAATAATTCACCCCTCCACTTT. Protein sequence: CASSFQGNNSPLHF.

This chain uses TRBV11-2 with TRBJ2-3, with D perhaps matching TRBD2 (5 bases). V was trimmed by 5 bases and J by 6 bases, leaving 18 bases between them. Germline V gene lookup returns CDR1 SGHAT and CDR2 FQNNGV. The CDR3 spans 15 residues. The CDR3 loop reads CASSPLAVGGDTQYF. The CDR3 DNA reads TGTGCCAGCAGCCCTTTAGCCGTCGGCGGGGATACGCAGTATTTT.

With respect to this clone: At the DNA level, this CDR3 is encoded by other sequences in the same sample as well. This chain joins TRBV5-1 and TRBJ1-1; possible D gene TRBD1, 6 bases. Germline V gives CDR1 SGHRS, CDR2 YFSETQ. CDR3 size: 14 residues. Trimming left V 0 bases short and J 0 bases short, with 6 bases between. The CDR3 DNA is TGCGCCAGCAGCTTGGGACAGGTGAACACTGAAGCTTTCTTT. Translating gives CASSLGQVNTEAFF. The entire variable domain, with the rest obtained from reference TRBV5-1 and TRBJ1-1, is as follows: KAGVTQTPRYLIKTRGQQVTLSCSPISGHRSVSWYQQTPGQGLQFLFEYFSETQRNKGNFPGRFSGRQFSNSRSEMNVSTLELGDSALYLCASSLGQVNTEAFFGQGTRLTVV.

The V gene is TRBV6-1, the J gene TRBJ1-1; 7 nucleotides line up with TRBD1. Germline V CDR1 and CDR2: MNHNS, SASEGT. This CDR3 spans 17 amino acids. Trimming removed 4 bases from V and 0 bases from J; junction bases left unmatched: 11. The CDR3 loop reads CASSADHRGKMNTEAFF. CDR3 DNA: TGTGCCAGCAGTGCCGACCACAGGGGAAAAATGAACACTGAAGCTTTCTTT.

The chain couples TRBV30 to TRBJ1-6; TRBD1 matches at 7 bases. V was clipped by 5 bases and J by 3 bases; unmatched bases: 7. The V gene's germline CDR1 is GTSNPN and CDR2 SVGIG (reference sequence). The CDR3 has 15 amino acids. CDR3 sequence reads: CAWAPGQNYNSPLHF. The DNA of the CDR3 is TGTGCCTGGGCCCCGGGACAGAACTATAATTCACCCCTCCACTTT.

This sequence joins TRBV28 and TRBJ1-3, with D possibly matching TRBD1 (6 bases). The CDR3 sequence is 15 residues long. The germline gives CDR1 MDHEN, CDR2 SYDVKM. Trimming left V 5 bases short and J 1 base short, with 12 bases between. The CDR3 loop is CASSHSGVSGNTIYF. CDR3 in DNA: TGTGCCAGCAGTCACTCAGGGGTTTCTGGAAACACCATATATTTT.

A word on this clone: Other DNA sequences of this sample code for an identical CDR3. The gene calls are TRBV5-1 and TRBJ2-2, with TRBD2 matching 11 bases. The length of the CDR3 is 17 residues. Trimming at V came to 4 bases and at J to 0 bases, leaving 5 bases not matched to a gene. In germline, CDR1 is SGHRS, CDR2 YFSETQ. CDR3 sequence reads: CASSVLAGGSNTGELFF. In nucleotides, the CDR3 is TGCGCCAGCAGCGTGCTAGCGGGAGGCTCGAACACCGGGGAGCTGTTTTTT. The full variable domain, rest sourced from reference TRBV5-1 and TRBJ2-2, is KAGVTQTPRYLIKTRGQQVTLSCSPISGHRSVSWYQQTPGQGLQFLFEYFSETQRNKGNFPGRFSGRQFSNSRSEMNVSTLELGDSALYLCASSVLAGGSNTGELFFGEGSRLTVL.

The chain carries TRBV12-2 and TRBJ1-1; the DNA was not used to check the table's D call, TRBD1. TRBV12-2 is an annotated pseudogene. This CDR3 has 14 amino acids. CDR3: CASRLVQGPTEAFF. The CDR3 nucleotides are TGTGCAAGTCGCTTAGTACAGGGACCAACTGAAGCTTTCTTT.